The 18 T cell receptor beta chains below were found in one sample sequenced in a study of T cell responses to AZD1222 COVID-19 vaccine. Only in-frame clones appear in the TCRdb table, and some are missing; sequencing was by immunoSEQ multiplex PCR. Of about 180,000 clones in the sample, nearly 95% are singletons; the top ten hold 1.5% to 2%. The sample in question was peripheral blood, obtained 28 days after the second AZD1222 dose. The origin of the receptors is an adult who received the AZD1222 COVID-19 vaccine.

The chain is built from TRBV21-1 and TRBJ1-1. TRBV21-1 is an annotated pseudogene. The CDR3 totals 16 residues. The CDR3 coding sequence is TGTGCCAGCAGCCCTCTAGGACCGGGGGCGGGCACTGAAGCTTTCTTT. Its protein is CASSPLGPGAGTEAFF.

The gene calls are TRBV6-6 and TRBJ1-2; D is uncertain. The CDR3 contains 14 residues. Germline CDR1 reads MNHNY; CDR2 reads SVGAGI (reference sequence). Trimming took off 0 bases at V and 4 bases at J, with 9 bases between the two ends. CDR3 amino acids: CASSYSDLSYGYTF. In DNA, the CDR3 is TGTGCCAGCAGTTACTCGGACTTATCCTATGGCTACACCTTC.

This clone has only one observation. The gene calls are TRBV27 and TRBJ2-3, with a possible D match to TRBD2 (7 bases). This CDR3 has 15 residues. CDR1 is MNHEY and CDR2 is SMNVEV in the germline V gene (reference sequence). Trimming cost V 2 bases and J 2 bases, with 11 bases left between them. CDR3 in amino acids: CASSLGGGDTDTQYF. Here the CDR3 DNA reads TGTGCCAGCAGTTTAGGAGGGGGGGACACAGATACGCAGTATTTT.

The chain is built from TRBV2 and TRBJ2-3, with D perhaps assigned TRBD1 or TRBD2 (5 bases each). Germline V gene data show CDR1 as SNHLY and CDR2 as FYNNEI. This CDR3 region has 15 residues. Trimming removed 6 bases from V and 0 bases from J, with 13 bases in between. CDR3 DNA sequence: TGTGCCAGCAGGGTGCAGGGACCAAGCACAGATACGCAGTATTTT. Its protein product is CASRVQGPSTDTQYF.

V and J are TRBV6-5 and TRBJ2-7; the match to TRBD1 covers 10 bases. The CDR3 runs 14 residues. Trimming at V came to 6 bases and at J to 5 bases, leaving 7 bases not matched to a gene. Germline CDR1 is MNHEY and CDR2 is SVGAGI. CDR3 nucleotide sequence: TGTGCCAGCAGCTGGGACAGGGGAGAAAACGAGCAGTACTTC. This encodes CASSWDRGENEQYF.

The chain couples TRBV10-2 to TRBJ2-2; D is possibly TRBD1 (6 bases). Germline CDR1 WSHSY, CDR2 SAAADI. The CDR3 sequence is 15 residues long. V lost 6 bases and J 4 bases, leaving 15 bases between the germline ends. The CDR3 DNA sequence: TGCGCCAGCAGCGCCGGGACACAAAGCACCGGGGAGCTGTTTTTT. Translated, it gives CASSAGTQSTGELFF.

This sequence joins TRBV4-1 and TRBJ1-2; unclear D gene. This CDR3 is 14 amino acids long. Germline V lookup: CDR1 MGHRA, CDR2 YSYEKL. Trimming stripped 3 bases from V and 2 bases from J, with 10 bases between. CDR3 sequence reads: CASSQVGENYGYTF. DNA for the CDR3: TGCGCCAGCAGCCAGGTTGGGGAAAACTATGGCTACACCTTC.

The chain's CDR3 is CASRTGGTIVVTEAFF. The DNA of the CDR3 is TGTGCCAGTAGGACAGGGGGGACAATTGTCGTTACTGAAGCTTTCTTT. This chain connects TRBV19 to TRBJ1-1, with 9 bases identical to TRBD1. Trimming removed 6 bases from V and 5 bases from J; junction bases left unmatched: 13. Germline V gene sequence: CDR1 LNHDA, CDR2 SQIVND (reference sequence). This CDR3 is 16 amino acids long.

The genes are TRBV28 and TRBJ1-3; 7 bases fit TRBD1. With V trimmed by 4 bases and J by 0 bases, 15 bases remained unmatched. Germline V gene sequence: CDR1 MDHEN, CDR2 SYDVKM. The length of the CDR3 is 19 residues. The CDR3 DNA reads TGTGCCAGCAGTTCTCCGGGACAGCCTTTTTTAAACTCTGGAAACACCATATATTTT. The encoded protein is CASSSPGQPFLNSGNTIYF. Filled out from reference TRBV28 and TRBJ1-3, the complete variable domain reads DVKVTQSSRYLVKRTGEKVFLECVQDMDHENMFWYRQDPGLGLRLIYFSYDVKMKEKGDIPEGYSVSREKKERFSLILESASTNQTSMYLCASSSPGQPFLNSGNTIYFGEGSWLTVV.

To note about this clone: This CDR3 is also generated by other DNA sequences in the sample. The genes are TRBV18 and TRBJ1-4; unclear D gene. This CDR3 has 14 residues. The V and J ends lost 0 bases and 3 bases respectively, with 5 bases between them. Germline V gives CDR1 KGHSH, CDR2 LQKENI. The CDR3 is CASSPPSSNEKLFF. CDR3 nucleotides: TGTGCCAGCTCACCACCGTCATCTAATGAAAAACTGTTTTTT.

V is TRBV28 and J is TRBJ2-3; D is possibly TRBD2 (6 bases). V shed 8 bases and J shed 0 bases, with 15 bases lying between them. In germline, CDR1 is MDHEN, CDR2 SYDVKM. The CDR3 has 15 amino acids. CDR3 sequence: CASHLAAASTDTQYF. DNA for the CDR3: TGTGCCAGCCATTTAGCGGCAGCTAGCACAGATACGCAGTATTTT.

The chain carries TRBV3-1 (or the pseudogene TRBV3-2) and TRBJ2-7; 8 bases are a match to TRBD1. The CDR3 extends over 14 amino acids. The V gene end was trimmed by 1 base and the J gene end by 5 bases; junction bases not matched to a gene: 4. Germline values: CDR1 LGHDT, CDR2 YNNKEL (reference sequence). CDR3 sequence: CASSQVDRGHEQYF. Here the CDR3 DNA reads TGTGCCAGCAGCCAAGTCGACAGGGGCCACGAGCAGTACTTC.

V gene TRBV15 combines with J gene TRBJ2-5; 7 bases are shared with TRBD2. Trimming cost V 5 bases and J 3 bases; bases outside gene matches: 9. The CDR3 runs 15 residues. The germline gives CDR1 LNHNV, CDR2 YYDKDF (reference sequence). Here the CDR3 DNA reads TGTGCCACCAGCCCTATGGGGGGGGTGGAAGAGACCCAGTACTTC. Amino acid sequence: CATSPMGGVEETQYF.

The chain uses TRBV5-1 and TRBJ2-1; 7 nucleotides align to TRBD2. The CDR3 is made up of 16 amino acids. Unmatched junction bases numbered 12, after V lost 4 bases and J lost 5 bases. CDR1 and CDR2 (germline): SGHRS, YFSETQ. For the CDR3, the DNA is TGCGCCAGCAGCCCCTACGTGGCGGGAGTAAACAATGAGCAGTTCTTC. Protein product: CASSPYVAGVNNEQFF.

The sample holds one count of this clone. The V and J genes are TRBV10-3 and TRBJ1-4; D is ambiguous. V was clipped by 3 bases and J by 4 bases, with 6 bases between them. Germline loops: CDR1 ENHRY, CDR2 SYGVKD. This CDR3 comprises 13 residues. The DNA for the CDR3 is TGTGCCATCAGTGACGAGGGTAATGAAAAACTGTTTTTT. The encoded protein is CAISDEGNEKLFF.

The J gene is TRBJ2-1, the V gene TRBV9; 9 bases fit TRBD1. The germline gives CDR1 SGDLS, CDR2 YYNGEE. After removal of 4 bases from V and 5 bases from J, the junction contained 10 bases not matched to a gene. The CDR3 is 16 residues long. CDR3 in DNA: TGTGCCAGCAGCCCGACAGGGGGAAAGGGGCACAATGAGCAGTTCTTC. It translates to CASSPTGGKGHNEQFF. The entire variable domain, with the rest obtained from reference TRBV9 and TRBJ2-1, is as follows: DSGVTQTPKHLITATGQRVTLRCSPRSGDLSVYWYQQSLDQGLQFLIQYYNGEERAKGNILERFSAQQFPDLHSELNLSSLELGDSALYFCASSPTGGKGHNEQFFGPGTRLTVL.

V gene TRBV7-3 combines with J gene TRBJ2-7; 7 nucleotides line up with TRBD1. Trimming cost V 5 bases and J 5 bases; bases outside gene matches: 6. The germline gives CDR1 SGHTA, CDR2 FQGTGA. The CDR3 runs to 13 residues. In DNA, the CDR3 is TGTGCCAGCAGCCTCCGGACAGGTGACGAGCAGTACTTC. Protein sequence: CASSLRTGDEQYF.

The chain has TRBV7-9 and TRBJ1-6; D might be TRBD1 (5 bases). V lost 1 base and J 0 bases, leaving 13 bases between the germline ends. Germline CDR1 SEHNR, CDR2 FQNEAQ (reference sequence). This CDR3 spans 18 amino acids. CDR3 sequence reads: CASSLDGDASSYNSPLHF. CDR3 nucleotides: TGTGCCAGCAGCTTAGATGGGGACGCAAGCTCCTATAATTCACCCCTCCACTTT.